The clone carrying this T cell receptor beta chain was observed a few times. Germline loops: CDR1 WNHNN, CDR2 SYGVQD (reference sequence). V shed 1 base and J 15 bases; nucleotides not matched to a gene: 9. The CDR3 spans 14 residues. The data originate from a study of PD-L1 blockade in urothelial cancer. Locally advanced or metastatic urothelial carcinoma was diagnosed in the patients. The protocol was immunoSEQ multiplex PCR, while the TCRdb copy is restricted to in-frame clones and leaves out a portion. The repertoire includes about 74,000 clones, roughly 84% of them detected once, and 4% to 5% sits in the top ten.

The chain is built from TRBV10-1 and TRBJ2-1; 10 bases match TRBD2. The sample here was PBMCs, taken around atezolizumab (anti-PD-L1) treatment. The source is a man between 65 and 79 years old with urothelial cancer. CDR3 sequence: CASSEFQREGHMFF. The CDR3 bases are TGCGCCAGCAGTGAGTTCCAGCGGGAGGGCCATATGTTCTTC.